These 11 T cell receptor beta chains came from one sample sequenced in a study of regulatory dendritic cells for organ transplantation (dated 2017 in TCRdb). The library was prepared using the immunoSEQ multiplex PCR assay. TCRdb took over this immuneACCESS table, retaining in-frame rearrangements with V and J assigned. Such tables are incomplete; in checked studies, under half of the missing clones stem from an unresolved V gene, and the remainder is unexplained. Recorded for this sample are some 18,000 clones; 70% to 80% of them occurred a single time. The leading ten clones occupy 3% to 4% of the sample. Sorted T cell subsets were CFSE-labeled and co-cultured for around five days with allogeneic regulatory or mature dendritic cells at a 1:10 DC:T ratio. These receptors' targets are unknown. The specimen was memory CD4+ T cells from blood cultured with regulatory dendritic cells. The cell subset or site label, read with the paper, signifies: CD45RO+ memory T cells. The receptor set was obtained from a human donor in good health.

Comment on this clone: Compared with germline, one end of the junction differs, possibly owing to a read error. The chain has TRBV7-8 and TRBJ2-7; D uncertain. The germline V gene has CDR1 SGHVS and CDR2 FQNEAQ. The CDR3 contains 12 residues. The DNA for the CDR3 is TGTGCCAGCAGCTTCTACTCCCACGAGCAGTACTTC. Amino acids: CASSFYSHEQYF.

The chain joins TRBV6-6 to TRBJ1-4, with TRBD1 matching 7 bases. The germline gives CDR1 MNHNY, CDR2 SVGAGI (reference sequence). The CDR3 spans 14 residues. After removal of 2 bases from V and 15 bases from J, the junction contained 12 bases not matched to a gene. CDR3 sequence: CASSYRRGQGMMFF. The CDR3, as DNA: TGTGCCAGCAGTTACCGAAGGGGGCAGGGAATGATGTTTTTT.

The chain links TRBV16 to TRBJ1-2; D call uncertain. Trimming removed 0 bases at V and 2 bases at J, with 7 bases between. This CDR3 contains 14 residues. The germline V gene has CDR1 KGHSY and CDR2 FQNENV. CDR3 sequence (DNA): TGTGCCAGCAGCCAATCCGGTGCGAACTATGGCTACACCTTC. Protein sequence: CASSQSGANYGYTF.

The V gene is TRBV2, the J gene TRBJ2-2; D possibly matches TRBD1 or TRBD2 (5 bases each). Germline V gives CDR1 SNHLY, CDR2 FYNNEI. This CDR3 is built from 15 residues. V was trimmed by 6 bases and J by 2 bases, leaving 13 bases between them. CDR3 in DNA: TGTGCCAGCAGCTCGGGGACGGTAAACACCGGGGAGCTGTTTTTT. This translates into CASSSGTVNTGELFF.

CDR3 DNA: TGTGCCAGCAGTTTGCGACAGGGCCGAGGGTCACCCCTCCACTTT. This gives the protein CASSLRQGRGSPLHF. This chain joins TRBV27 and TRBJ1-6, with 7 bases matching TRBD1. V was pared by 3 bases and J by 10 bases, with 9 bases of the junction left unmatched. CDR1 is MNHEY and CDR2 is SMNVEV in the germline V gene (reference sequence). This CDR3 is built from 15 residues.

This chain links TRBV9 with TRBJ2-3; TRBD1 matches at 10 bases. CDR1 is SGDLS and CDR2 is YYNGEE in the germline V gene. The junction had 2 bases not matched to a gene; V was cut back by 4 bases and J by 0 bases. The CDR3 contains 15 residues. CDR3 coding DNA: TGTGCCAGCAGCCGGGACAGGGGAAGCACAGATACGCAGTATTTT. It encodes CASSRDRGSTDTQYF.

The CDR3 spells CASSVGPDTQYF. The CDR3 region has the DNA TGTGCCAGCAGCGTAGGACCAGATACGCAGTATTTT. J is TRBJ2-3 and V is TRBV9; D is unclear. CDR1 is SGDLS, CDR2 YYNGEE, per germline. V was shortened by 0 bases and J by 4 bases, with 3 bases between the two germline ends. This CDR3 is built from 12 residues.

The genes are TRBV11-2 and TRBJ2-2; a possible D gene is TRBD2 (5 bases). The CDR3 contains 13 residues. Trimming cost V 3 bases and J 5 bases, with 7 bases left between them. The germline gives CDR1 SGHAT, CDR2 FQNNGV. CDR3 in DNA: TGTGCCAGCAGCTTGAGAGGGACCGGGGAGCTGTTTTTT. This encodes CASSLRGTGELFF.

This clone was picked up a small number of times. J is TRBJ2-3 and V is TRBV19, with 7 bases matching TRBD1. This CDR3 is 13 amino acids long. The germline gives CDR1 LNHDA, CDR2 SQIVND (reference sequence). V dropped 5 bases and J dropped 4; count of bases not matched to a gene: 3. In DNA, the CDR3 is TGTGCCAGTAGTTTACAGGGGCCAGATACGCAGTATTTT. Translated, it gives CASSLQGPDTQYF.

The rearrangement joins TRBV6-6 to TRBJ2-3; D perhaps matches TRBD1 (7 bases). CDR3 length: 15 residues. With 5 bases removed from V and 1 base from J, the gap between germline ends came to 13 bases. The germline CDR1 and CDR2 sequences are MNHNY and SVGAGI (reference sequence). The CDR3 sequence: CASSKGRGGTDTQYF. The DNA of the CDR3 is TGTGCCAGCAGTAAGGGCAGGGGGGGCACAGATACGCAGTATTTT.

This clone was found once. The chain recombines TRBV2 with TRBJ2-6; D uncertain. Trimming shortened V by 3 bases and J by 0 bases, and 9 bases separated the two germline ends. The V gene's germline CDR1 is SNHLY and CDR2 FYNNEI. This CDR3 contains 16 residues. The CDR3 loop is CASSDSVFSGANVLTF. CDR3 DNA sequence: TGTGCCAGCAGTGACAGCGTTTTCTCTGGGGCCAACGTCCTGACTTTC. Full variable domain (remainder filled in from reference TRBV2 and TRBJ2-6): EPEVTQTPSHQVTQMGQEVILRCVPISNHLYFYWYRQILGQKVEFLVSFYNNEISEKSEIFDDQFSVERPDGSNFTLKIRSTKLEDSAMYFCASSDSVFSGANVLTFGAGSRLTVL.